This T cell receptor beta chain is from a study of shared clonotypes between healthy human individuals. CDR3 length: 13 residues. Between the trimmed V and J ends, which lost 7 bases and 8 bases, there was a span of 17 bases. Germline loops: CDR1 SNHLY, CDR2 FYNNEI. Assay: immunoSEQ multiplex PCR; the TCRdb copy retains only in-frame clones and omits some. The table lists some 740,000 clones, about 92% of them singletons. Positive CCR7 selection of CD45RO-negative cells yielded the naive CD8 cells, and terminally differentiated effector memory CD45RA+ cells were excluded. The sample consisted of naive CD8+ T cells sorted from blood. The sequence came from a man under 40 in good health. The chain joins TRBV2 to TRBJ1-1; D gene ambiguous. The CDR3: CASTQGGFFEAFF. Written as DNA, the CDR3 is TGTGCCAGCACTCAAGGAGGATTTTTCGAAGCTTTCTTT.